The T cell receptor beta chain under discussion was sequenced for a study of shared clonotypes between healthy human individuals. In this sample, this clone turned up a few times. Germline V CDR1 and CDR2: MDHEN, SYDVKM. The CDR3 is made up of 15 amino acids. Trimming stripped 7 bases from V and 2 bases from J, with 15 bases between. Produced via immunoSEQ multiplex PCR; TCRdb's table is partial and in-frame only. The profile covers 740,000 or so clones, with around 73% appearing a single time and 1.5% to 2% taken by the ten largest. This chain uses TRBV28 with TRBJ1-5, with a possible D match to TRBD1 (5 bases). This TCR was sampled from a woman aged 25 to 39 in good health. Sequences were obtained from memory CD4+ T cells sorted from blood. Indicated subset: CD45RA-negative fraction. In DNA, the CDR3 is TGTGCCAGCAACAGCCGGGGGTATGGCAATCAGCCCCAGCATTTT. It specifies CASNSRGYGNQPQHF. The full variable domain, its missing parts supplied by reference TRBV28 and TRBJ1-5, is DVKVTQSSRYLVKRTGEKVFLECVQDMDHENMFWYRQDPGLGLRLIYFSYDVKMKEKGDIPEGYSVSREKKERFSLILESASTNQTSMYLCASNSRGYGNQPQHFGDGTRLSIL.